Each of the 32 T cell receptor beta chains below was sequenced from the same sample in a study of shared clonotypes between healthy human individuals. The naive CD8 population came from CD45RO-negative cells selected for CCR7, without terminally differentiated effector memory CD45RA+ cells. Libraries were prepared by immunoSEQ multiplex PCR; TCRdb keeps only in-frame clonotypes and omits some of them. The sample holds around 2,000,000 clones, about 95% seen once. Sequencing was carried out using naive CD8+ T cells sorted from blood. Receptor source: a man between 18 and 35 years old in good health.

The DNA of the CDR3 is TGTGCTAGTGGCTGGGACCTCCAGGGGTCCACTGAAGCTTTCTTT. Its protein is CASGWDLQGSTEAFF. The chain employs TRBV12-5 and TRBJ1-1, with D perhaps TRBD1 (6 bases). The length of the CDR3 is 15 residues. CDR1 is LGHNT, CDR2 FRNRAP, per germline. The V gene lost 6 bases and the J gene lost 4 bases, with 18 bases spanning the gap.

The rearrangement joins TRBV6-1 to TRBJ2-7, with no clear D. The CDR3 sequence is 12 residues long. Trimming left V 4 bases short and J 9 bases short, with 13 bases between. Germline V lookup: CDR1 MNHNS, CDR2 SASEGT. The CDR3 sequence: CASSVDGVGQYF. The CDR3 DNA follows: TGTGCCAGCAGTGTTGACGGAGTGGGGCAGTACTTC.

This chain joins TRBV7-3 and TRBJ2-1, with 7 bases matching TRBD1. Germline V gene data show CDR1 as SGHTA and CDR2 as FQGTGA. J lost 7 bases, V lost 5 bases, and 5 bases had no gene match. The CDR3 consists of 13 residues. Here the CDR3 reads CASSPDRVNEQFF. CDR3 DNA sequence: TGTGCCAGCAGCCCCGACAGGGTTAATGAGCAGTTCTTC.

On this clone itself: At one end, the junction sequence differs from germline, possibly due to a read error. J is TRBJ2-3 and V is TRBV28, with 7 bases lining up with TRBD1. The CDR3 has 11 residues. CDR1 is MDHEN and CDR2 is SYDVKM in the germline V gene. The CDR3 region is CASSLSHDRDF. CDR3 DNA: TGTGCCAGCAGTTTATCCCACGACAGGGATTTT. Based on the CDR3 plus reference TRBV28 and TRBJ2-3, the full variable domain is DVKVTQSSRYLVKRTGEKVFLECVQDMDHENMFWYRQDPGLGLRLIYFSYDVKMKEKGDIPEGYSVSREKKERFSLILESASTNQTSMYLCASSLSHDRDFGPGTRLTVL.

The chain employs TRBV6-5 and TRBJ2-1; a weak D match, TRBD2 (5 bases). The CDR3 extends over 15 amino acids. CDR1 and CDR2 (germline): MNHEY, SVGAGI. The ends were cut back, 0 bases at V and 5 bases at J, with 11 bases in the middle. The CDR3 nucleotides read TGTGCCAGCAGTTACTCCCGGGTGGGAGACAATGAGCAGTTCTTC. Protein sequence: CASSYSRVGDNEQFF.

In its sample, this clone was seen a few times. This chain connects TRBV27 to TRBJ2-7; D not resolved. In germline, CDR1 is MNHEY, CDR2 SMNVEV (reference sequence). The CDR3 is 13 amino acids. With 0 bases removed from V and 2 bases from J, the gap between germline ends came to 5 bases. The CDR3 spells CASSLSVPYEQYF. The CDR3 region has the DNA TGTGCCAGCAGTTTATCGGTCCCCTACGAGCAGTACTTC.

This clone was observed a single time. The genes are TRBV4-2 and TRBJ2-1; unclear D gene. This CDR3 is built from 15 residues. Trimming cost V 0 bases and J 6 bases, with 12 bases left between them. Germline assignment: CDR1 LGHNA and CDR2 YNFKEQ. The DNA for the CDR3 is TGTGCCAGCAGCCAAGAGAGGCTTTTGGGCAATGAGCAGTTCTTC. Amino acid sequence: CASSQERLLGNEQFF.

V usage is TRBV5-4 and J usage is TRBJ2-1, with D unclear. V was pared by 1 base and J by 0 bases, with 5 bases between. Germline CDR1 reads SGHNT; CDR2 reads YYREEE (reference sequence). CDR3 length: 14 residues. CDR3 sequence: CASSLKSSYNEQFF. The CDR3 DNA is TGTGCCAGCAGCTTGAAAAGCTCCTACAATGAGCAGTTCTTC.

The chain uses TRBV7-9 and TRBJ2-7; D uncertain. Per germline, CDR1 SEHNR and CDR2 FQNEAQ (reference sequence). This CDR3 has 13 residues. The V and J ends lost 2 bases and 3 bases respectively, with 8 bases between them. CDR3 coding DNA: TGTGCCAGCAGCTTACTAGTTAACTACGAGCAGTACTTC. It yields the protein CASSLLVNYEQYF.

The chain links TRBV14 to TRBJ2-2, with D tentatively TRBD1 or TRBD2 (5 bases each). The CDR3 length is 16 residues. CDR1 and CDR2 (germline): SGHDN, FVKESK. V gave up 4 bases and J gave up 0 bases, with 12 bases separating them. This chain's CDR3 is CASSRLMGPNTGELFF. CDR3 nucleotide sequence: TGTGCCAGCAGCCGTCTGATGGGACCGAACACCGGGGAGCTGTTTTTT. The full variable domain, in which reference TRBV14 and TRBJ2-2 provide the parts outside the CDR3, is EAGVTQFPSHSVIEKGQTVTLRCDPISGHDNLYWYRRVMGKEIKFLLHFVKESKQDESGMPNNRFLAERTGGTYSTLKVQPAELEDSGVYFCASSRLMGPNTGELFFGEGSRLTVL.

This chain connects TRBV15 to TRBJ2-7; tentatively, D is TRBD1 (6 bases). The length of the CDR3 is 15 residues. CDR1 and CDR2 (germline): LNHNV, YYDKDF (reference sequence). The V and J ends lost 1 base and 1 base respectively, with 11 bases between them. This chain's CDR3 is CATSRGPGASYEQYF. The CDR3 nucleotides read TGTGCCACCAGCAGAGGTCCAGGGGCGTCCTACGAGCAGTACTTC.

This clone has a single count. The rearrangement uses TRBV6-5 and TRBJ1-1; weak D call: TRBD1 (5 bases). V gave up 8 bases and J gave up 7 bases, with 23 bases separating them. Germline V gene data show CDR1 as MNHEY and CDR2 as SVGAGI. The CDR3 has 15 residues. The CDR3 nucleotides read TGTGCCAGCCCGTGCCCAGGGAGGGAACTTTGTGAAGCTTTCTTT. Encoded protein: CASPCPGRELCEAFF.

This sequence joins TRBV6-1 and TRBJ1-1; D unresolved. CDR3 length: 14 amino acids. V dropped 2 bases and J dropped 6 bases, with 13 bases sitting between them. Germline V gene data show CDR1 as MNHNS and CDR2 as SASEGT. CDR3 DNA sequence: TGTGCCAGCAGTGAATTGGTTACGACCCCTGAAGCTTTCTTT. Residues: CASSELVTTPEAFF.

The chain combines TRBV19 with TRBJ2-7; 8 bases line up with TRBD2. The CDR3 has 14 amino acids. V was clipped by 5 bases and J by 3 bases; unmatched bases: 6. The germline V gene encodes CDR1 LNHDA and CDR2 SQIVND (reference sequence). The CDR3 DNA reads as TGTGCCAGTAGTCCAAGCGGGAGTCTCTACGAGCAGTACTTC. Translation: CASSPSGSLYEQYF.

V is TRBV5-8 and J is TRBJ2-7, with TRBD1 matching 7 bases. CDR3 length: 14 residues. Losses at the gene ends were 0 bases for V and 2 bases for J; bases not matched to a gene: 2. Germline V gene sequence: CDR1 SGHTS, CDR2 YDEGEE. The CDR3 loop is CASSLGGQTYEQYF. The CDR3 DNA is TGTGCCAGCAGCTTGGGGGGACAGACCTACGAGCAGTACTTC. Full variable domain (rest looked up from reference TRBV5-8 and TRBJ2-7): EAGVTQSPTHLIKTRGQQATLRCSPISGHTSVYWYQQALGLGLQFLLWYDEGEERNRGNFPPRFSGRQFPNYSSELNVNALELEDSALYLCASSLGGQTYEQYFGPGTRLTVT.

The V call is TRBV27, the J call TRBJ2-1; tentative D call: TRBD2 (5 bases). V was cut by 6 bases and J by 1 base, with 13 bases left in between. The germline V gene has CDR1 MNHEY and CDR2 SMNVEV (reference sequence). The CDR3 length is 15 residues. CDR3 residues: CASSPDGDSYNEQFF. CDR3 nucleotide sequence: TGTGCCAGCAGCCCCGACGGGGATTCCTACAATGAGCAGTTCTTC.

V and J are TRBV27 and TRBJ2-7, with a possible D match to TRBD1 (5 bases). The V end lost 7 bases, the J end lost 3 bases, and 13 bases lay between the germline ends. This CDR3 is 13 amino acids long. CDR1 MNHEY and CDR2 SMNVEV come from the germline V gene (reference sequence). This CDR3 is CASTQGLGYEQYF. CDR3 in DNA: TGTGCCAGCACCCAGGGTTTGGGCTACGAGCAGTACTTC.

Notes on this clone: In the same sample, other DNA sequences code for this CDR3. The chain carries TRBV4-3 and TRBJ2-5; D is possibly TRBD2 (5 bases). The CDR3 is 15 residues long. Trimming left V 1 base short and J 4 bases short, with 13 bases between. Germline V gives CDR1 LGHNA, CDR2 YSLEER. For the CDR3, the DNA is TGCGCCAGCAGCCAAGGGGCAGGAGGCGTAGAGACCCAGTACTTC. It yields the protein CASSQGAGGVETQYF.

The chain joins TRBV9 to TRBJ2-2; D gene unclear. The V and J ends lost 1 base and 0 bases respectively, with 4 bases between them. This CDR3 region has 14 residues. Germline values: CDR1 SGDLS, CDR2 YYNGEE. This chain's CDR3 is CASSVYPNTGELFF. In DNA form, the CDR3 reads TGTGCCAGCAGCGTATACCCGAACACCGGGGAGCTGTTTTTT. The variable domain in full, with the rest retrieved from reference TRBV9 and TRBJ2-2, is DSGVTQTPKHLITATGQRVTLRCSPRSGDLSVYWYQQSLDQGLQFLIQYYNGEERAKGNILERFSAQQFPDLHSELNLSSLELGDSALYFCASSVYPNTGELFFGEGSRLTVL.

The V call is TRBV7-6, the J call TRBJ1-6; D call uncertain. The CDR3 contains 14 residues. Germline V CDR1 and CDR2: SGHVS, FNYEAQ. Trimming took 6 bases from V and 5 from J, leaving 11 bases between them. CDR3 in DNA: TGTGCCAGCAGTCCCGACGGGAATAATTCACCCCTCCACTTT. Translation: CASSPDGNNSPLHF. The whole variable domain, filled in from reference TRBV7-6 and TRBJ1-6, reads GAGVSQSPRYKVTKRGQDVALRCDPISGHVSLYWYRQALGQGPEFLTYFNYEAQQDKSGLPNDRFSAERPEGSISTLTIQRTEQRDSAMYRCASSPDGNNSPLHFGNGTRLTVT.

This clone occurred once. This chain joins TRBV9 and TRBJ2-7; tentative D call: TRBD1 (5 bases). V was cut by 0 bases and J by 7 bases, with 14 bases left in between. Per the germline V gene, CDR1 is SGDLS and CDR2 is YYNGEE. There are 14 residues in the CDR3. The CDR3 region is CASSVDPGPEEQYF. CDR3 nucleotides: TGTGCCAGCAGCGTAGACCCAGGGCCCGAGGAGCAGTACTTC.

This sequence joins TRBV5-8 and TRBJ2-2; D possibly corresponds to TRBD2 (5 bases). The ends were cut back, 3 bases at V and 4 bases at J, with 19 bases in the middle. The CDR3 extends over 17 amino acids. Germline V gene data show CDR1 as SGHTS and CDR2 as YDEGEE. The CDR3 here is CASSSDFQTPGTGELFF. The CDR3 DNA reads as TGTGCCAGCAGCTCGGACTTTCAAACGCCGGGCACCGGGGAGCTGTTTTTT.

The V call is TRBV27, the J call TRBJ1-2; 8 bases align to TRBD1. The CDR3 length is 15 residues. Trimming cost V 1 base and J 4 bases; bases outside gene matches: 5. Germline values: CDR1 MNHEY, CDR2 SMNVEV (reference sequence). The CDR3 region is CASSLFGQGAYGYTF. For the CDR3, the DNA is TGTGCCAGCAGTTTATTTGGGCAGGGGGCCTATGGCTACACCTTC.

The chain recombines TRBV7-9 with TRBJ2-5; D may be TRBD2 (5 bases). Deletions cut 0 bases from V and 5 bases from J, with 10 bases between. CDR1 is SEHNR and CDR2 is FQNEAQ in the germline V gene (reference sequence). The CDR3 is 14 residues long. The CDR3 reads CASSLAEGAETQYF. The CDR3 DNA reads as TGTGCCAGCAGCTTAGCCGAGGGTGCGGAGACCCAGTACTTC. Drawing the rest from reference TRBV7-9 and TRBJ2-5, the complete variable domain is DTGVSQNPRHKITKRGQNVTFRCDPISEHNRLYWYRQTLGQGPEFLTYFQNEAQLEKSRLLSDRFSAERPKGSFSTLEIQRTEQGDSAMYLCASSLAEGAETQYFGPGTRLLVL.

The chain joins TRBV5-1 to TRBJ2-1, with a tentative D call TRBD2 (6 bases). CDR3 size: 17 residues. Between the trimmed V and J ends, which lost 0 bases and 0 bases, there was a span of 13 bases. Germline CDR1 SGHRS, CDR2 YFSETQ. In nucleotides, the CDR3 is TGCGCCAGCAGCTTGGTTGATAGCGGAGGCTCCTACAATGAGCAGTTCTTC. This encodes CASSLVDSGGSYNEQFF.

The V and J genes are TRBV27 and TRBJ2-1; 9 bases align to TRBD1. Trimming cost V 7 bases and J 6 bases; bases outside gene matches: 10. Germline loops: CDR1 MNHEY, CDR2 SMNVEV (reference sequence). The CDR3 loop spans 15 amino acids. The CDR3 sequence is CASTRTGAASNEQFF. In nucleotides, the CDR3 is TGTGCCAGCACCAGGACAGGGGCCGCCTCCAATGAGCAGTTCTTC.

The gene calls are TRBV7-9 and TRBJ2-1; D perhaps matches TRBD1 (5 bases). The CDR3 covers 16 residues. Trimming left V 3 bases short and J 3 bases short, with 15 bases between. CDR1 SEHNR and CDR2 FQNEAQ come from the germline V gene (reference sequence). DNA for the CDR3: TGTGCCAGCAGCTTCCCAGACAGAGCCTACTACAATGAGCAGTTCTTC. Protein: CASSFPDRAYYNEQFF.

V usage is TRBV4-1 and J usage is TRBJ2-7, with D hard to call. The CDR3 is made up of 15 amino acids. Per germline, CDR1 MGHRA and CDR2 YSYEKL. Trimming removed 0 bases at V and 3 bases at J, with 12 bases between. In nucleotides, the CDR3 is TGCGCCAGCAGCCAAGATCAGACCGTATACTACGAGCAGTACTTC. It encodes CASSQDQTVYYEQYF.

This chain links TRBV19 with TRBJ1-1; no clear D gene. The CDR3 is 13 residues long. The germline gives CDR1 LNHDA, CDR2 SQIVND (reference sequence). The germline V and J ends were trimmed by 0 bases and 12 bases, with 14 bases remaining between them. The CDR3 here is CASSIDLEEETFF. The CDR3 bases are TGTGCCAGTAGTATAGATCTAGAGGAGGAGACTTTCTTT.

The genes are TRBV11-2 and TRBJ2-7, with D perhaps given as TRBD1 or TRBD2 (6 bases each). The CDR3 loop spans 15 amino acids. CDR1 and CDR2 from the germline V gene are SGHAT and FQNNGV. V dropped 2 bases and J dropped 3 bases, with 14 bases sitting between them. CDR3: CASSLLRQDYYEQYF. For the CDR3, the DNA is TGTGCCAGCAGCTTATTGAGACAGGACTACTACGAGCAGTACTTC.

This rearrangement joins TRBV2 to TRBJ1-4; D not resolved. V lost 9 bases and J lost 5, with 28 bases in between. The CDR3 is 18 residues long. Per germline, CDR1 SNHLY and CDR2 FYNNEI. CDR3 sequence: CASLSPRDLGIGNEKLFF. The CDR3 DNA is TGTGCCAGTCTGTCTCCCCGGGATTTAGGCATCGGGAATGAAAAACTGTTTTTT.

This clone was seen a few times. This chain links TRBV7-9 with TRBJ1-2; 8 bases line up with TRBD1. The J segment lost 7 bases and the V segment lost 5 bases, leaving 9 bases of the junction unmatched. Per the germline V gene, CDR1 is SEHNR and CDR2 is FQNEAQ (reference sequence). CDR3 length: 14 amino acids. As DNA, the CDR3 is TGTGCCAGCAGCAAGCCGGGACAGGACTCTGGCTACACCTTC. The encoded protein is CASSKPGQDSGYTF.